This record concerns one T cell receptor beta chain sequence. MiXCR, run by TCRdb on the 5' RACE reads, gives a single entry per CDR3 protein. The table records about 140,000 distinct CDR3 sequences, 25% to 35% of them present only once. The entry originates in a study of CD8 T cells in ankylosing spondylitis. The CDR3 covers 15 residues. Trimming shortened V by 4 bases and J by 0 bases, and 10 bases separated the two germline ends. Germline V lookup: CDR1 SNHLY, CDR2 FYNNEI. The sequence came from a male donor with ankylosing spondylitis. The chain carries TRBV2 and TRBJ2-1; D gene unclear. Source material: synovial fluid, either unsorted or a sorted T cell fraction (not recorded which). CDR3 sequence (DNA): TGTGCCAGCAGTGTCACCGCAAGCTCCTACAATGAGCAGTTCTTC. Its protein product is CASSVTASSYNEQFF. Complete variable domain (other parts from reference TRBV2 and TRBJ2-1): EPEVTQTPSHQVTQMGQEVILRCVPISNHLYFYWYRQILGQKVEFLVSFYNNEISEKSEIFDDQFSVERPDGSNFTLKIRSTKLEDSAMYFCASSVTASSYNEQFFGPGTRLTVL.